These T cell receptor beta chains were read from a single sample in a study of CD8 T cells in ankylosing spondylitis. One entry per CDR3 protein, called by TCRdb with MiXCR from the 5' RACE reads. In the table there are approximately 260,000 distinct CDR3 sequences, less than 10% of which are singletons. Sample: blood, either unsorted or a sorted T cell fraction (not recorded which). These receptors were taken from a male donor with ankylosing spondylitis or in good health (not recorded which). Both conserved end residues are part of each CDR3. The D gene is left open where the match is weak. The size entry is marked missing in some rows and otherwise reads once, few, many or a size class.

D,J,V,size,CDR3,DNA
-,TRBJ1-5,TRBV28,-,CASSSPWDRLSNQPQHF,TGTGCCAGCAGTTCCCCATGGGACCGCTTGAGCAATCAGCCCCAGCATTTT
-,TRBJ1-5,TRBV29-1,many,CSAQDSNQPQHF,TGCAGCGCACAGGATAGCAATCAGCCCCAGCATTTT
TRBD1,TRBJ1-1,TRBV29-1,many,CSAPGQFNTEAFF,TGCAGCGCGCCGGGACAGTTTAACACTGAAGCTTTCTTT
TRBD2,TRBJ2-1,TRBV24-1,many,CATSDIGDYDNEQFF,TGTGCCACCAGTGACATCGGGGACTACGACAATGAGCAGTTCTTC
-,TRBJ2-7,TRBV20-1,many,CSARSGVSSFEQYF,TGCAGTGCTCGAAGCGGAGTAAGTTCTTTCGAGCAGTACTTC
-,TRBJ2-1,TRBV5-5,-,CASSPREYEQFF,TGTGCCAGCAGCCCCCGCGAATACGAGCAGTTCTTC
-,TRBJ1-5,TRBV5-1,few,CASSLEPGSNQPQHF,TGCGCCAGCAGCTTGGAGCCAGGGAGCAATCAGCCCCAGCATTTT
-,TRBJ2-5,TRBV5-1,few,CASSLRAGETQYF,TGCGCCAGCAGCTTGAGGGCCGGAGAGACCCAGTACTTC
-,TRBJ2-1,TRBV2,-,CASSEPESNEQFF,TGTGCCAGCAGTGAACCGGAATCCAATGAGCAGTTCTTC
TRBD2,TRBJ2-2,TRBV11-2,-,CASSSRLAGGLSSTEELFF,TGTGCCAGCAGCTCCAGACTAGCGGGGGGGCTATCGTCCACCGAGGAGCTGTTTTTT